The source of this TCR beta chain is a study of tissue T cells after allogeneic stem cell transplantation. Notes on the study in general: Motif-based clustering found tissue-specific repertoire signatures shared across patients, though few clones were shared.

Germline V gene sequence: CDR1 SNHLY, CDR2 FYNGKV (reference sequence). CDR3 length: 14 residues. Trimming removed 3 bases at V and 3 bases at J, with 9 bases between. Described time point: mouse harvest day 14 after allogeneic transplant. Tail vein injection delivered 10^7 T-cell-depleted bone marrow cells and 10^6 splenic CD5+ T cells. TCRdb's table, derived via immunoSEQ multiplex PCR, lists solely in-frame clones and lacks some. The data show around 4,400 clones, with 45% seen just once and roughly 15% held by the top ten. This clone was recorded a few times. Its matching antigen is unknown. Gene names denote mouse genes. The read stops 1 residue short of the end of the CDR3; the missing end is completed from the germline J gene.

Material: gut tissue. V and J are TRBV3 and TRBJ1-5; tentatively, D is TRBD1 (6 bases). The TCR was taken from a female BALB/c mouse given C57BL/6 T cells with graft-versus-host disease after an allogeneic hematopoietic cell transplant. CDR3 DNA, as far as it was read: TGTGCCAGCAGCTTCAGGGGAGGCAACCAGGCTCCGCTT. Amino acids: CASSFRGGNQAPL. Given in full, the CDR3 is CASSFRGGNQAPLF.